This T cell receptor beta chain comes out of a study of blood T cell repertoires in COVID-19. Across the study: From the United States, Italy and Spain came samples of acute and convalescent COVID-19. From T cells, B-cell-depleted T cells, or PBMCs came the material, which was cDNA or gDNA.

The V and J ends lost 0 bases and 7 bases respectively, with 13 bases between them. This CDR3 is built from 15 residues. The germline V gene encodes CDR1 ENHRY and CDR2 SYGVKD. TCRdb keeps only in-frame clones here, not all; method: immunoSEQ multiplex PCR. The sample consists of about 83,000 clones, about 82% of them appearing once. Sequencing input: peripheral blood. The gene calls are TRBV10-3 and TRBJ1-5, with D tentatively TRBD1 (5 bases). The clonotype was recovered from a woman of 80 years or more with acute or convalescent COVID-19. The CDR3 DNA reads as TGTGCCATCAGTGAGTCGACCGGTACAGGACAGCCCCAGCATTTT. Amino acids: CAISESTGTGQPQHF.